Detailed here is one T cell receptor beta chain. Trimming took 4 bases from V and 8 from J, leaving 9 bases between them. The CDR3 runs 13 residues. CDR1 is LGHNA and CDR2 is YSLEER in the germline V gene. This entry comes from a study of blood T cell repertoires in COVID-19. The data were produced by immunoSEQ multiplex PCR, yet TCRdb's version contains in-frame clones alone and is incomplete. The sample lists 150,000 to 250,000 clones, 80% to 90% occurring once. The receptor's source is a man aged 40-50 years who had recovered from COVID-19. Material for sequencing was PBMCs or T cells enriched from blood (not recorded which). This chain joins TRBV4-3 and TRBJ1-6; no clear D. In nucleotides, the CDR3 is TGCGCCAGCAGCCCGACTCGGGATTCACCCCTCCACTTT. Its translation: CASSPTRDSPLHF.